These 6 T cell receptor beta chains were sequenced from one sample in a study of OX40 agonist ivuxolimab in advanced cancers. Libraries were prepared through the immunoSEQ multiplex PCR assay. TCRdb took over this immuneACCESS table, retaining in-frame rearrangements with V and J assigned. Such tables are incomplete; in checked studies, under half of the missing clones stem from an unresolved V gene, and the remainder is unexplained. This sample comprises 45,000 to 65,000 clones, roughly 90% of them detected only once. The ten largest clones capture around 3.5% of the sample. The specimen comprised CD4+ or CD8+ T cells sorted from blood, sampled in a trial of the OX40 agonist ivuxolimab. These receptors originate from an adult with an advanced solid tumor such as melanoma, head and neck, liver or kidney cancer.

The chain couples TRBV7-2 to TRBJ2-1; D is unresolved. Trimming shortened V by 2 bases and J by 7 bases, and 9 bases separated the two germline ends. The germline CDR1 and CDR2 sequences are SGHTA and FQGNSA. The CDR3 totals 13 residues. CDR3 bases: TGTGCCAGCAGCTTAACCTACAGTAATGAGCAGTTCTTC. Its protein product is CASSLTYSNEQFF.

This clone appeared a few times. The genes are TRBV5-4 and TRBJ2-1, with D unclear. CDR3 length: 13 residues. Germline V gene data show CDR1 as SGHNT and CDR2 as YYREEE (reference sequence). V was trimmed by 0 bases and J by 6 bases, leaving 7 bases between them. Written as DNA, the CDR3 is TGTGCCAGCAGCTTGGGCAAGACCAATGAGCAGTTCTTC. Protein: CASSLGKTNEQFF.

The rearrangement links TRBV4-2 to TRBJ2-5; D may be TRBD1 (5 bases). Germline V gene sequence: CDR1 LGHNA, CDR2 YNFKEQ. V gave up 0 bases and J gave up 2 bases, with 7 bases separating them. This CDR3 comprises 14 residues. The CDR3 DNA reads TGTGCCAGCAGCCAAGATCCAGGGCAAGAGACCCAGTACTTC. Protein sequence: CASSQDPGQETQYF.

The DNA for the CDR3 is TGTGCCAGCAGTGGGGAAGAATTTAGCGATACGCAGTATTTT. Amino acids: CASSGEEFSDTQYF. The chain has TRBV2 and TRBJ2-3; D is unclear. Germline lookup yields CDR1 SNHLY and CDR2 FYNNEI. V gave up 4 bases and J gave up 6 bases, with 14 bases separating them. CDR3 length: 14 residues.

This clone is judged medium-sized. The rearrangement links TRBV6-1 to TRBJ2-2; TRBD1 or TRBD2 may be the D gene (5 bases each). V was trimmed by 6 bases and J by 1 base, leaving 6 bases between them. Per germline, CDR1 MNHNS and CDR2 SASEGT. This CDR3 contains 13 residues. The CDR3 protein is CASRGENTGELFF. DNA for the CDR3: TGTGCCAGCAGGGGGGAGAACACCGGGGAGCTGTTTTTT.

The rearrangement joins TRBV6-1 to TRBJ1-5; a weak D match, TRBD1 (5 bases). V was trimmed by 6 bases and J by 6 bases, leaving 15 bases between them. Germline-derived CDR1 and CDR2 are MNHNS and SASEGT. The CDR3 loop spans 14 amino acids. CDR3 sequence (DNA): TGTGCCAGCAGAGCAACAGGAGGAGGTCAGCCCCAGCATTTT. Translating it yields CASRATGGGQPQHF.